A single sample is the source of the 13 T cell receptor beta chains below, sequenced in a study of T cells in women clearing cervical HPV infection. The data were produced by immunoSEQ multiplex PCR, yet TCRdb's version contains in-frame clones alone and is incomplete. The sample table includes about 40,000 clones. Sequencing used blood buffy coat. The source is a woman aged 18 to 75 with a cervical HPV16 infection that either progressed to CIN3+ or cleared (not recorded which).

As for this clone: Read coverage stops 3 residues before the CDR3 terminus; the germline J gene supplies the remainder. The rearrangement uses TRBV7-9 and TRBJ1-1, with a possible D match to TRBD1 (5 bases). The CDR3 covers 13 residues. Germline V CDR1 and CDR2: SEHNR, FQNEAQ (reference sequence). V was shortened by 3 bases and J by 2 bases, with 7 bases between the two germline ends. CDR3 protein: CASSFTGNTEAFF. CDR3 DNA (partial): TGTGCCAGCAGCTTTACAGGTAACACTGAA.

Worth noting for this clone: The read falls 3 residues short of the CDR3 end, and the missing part is taken from the germline J gene. V gene TRBV5-1 combines with J gene TRBJ2-7, with 9 positions matching TRBD2. Germline CDR1 and CDR2: SGHRS and YFSETQ. This CDR3 is 17 amino acids long. V trimming: 0 bases; J trimming: 4 bases; junction bases outside the gene matches: 11. CDR3 sequence: CASSLAPSGNVGYEQYF. The DNA read from the CDR3 is TGCGCCAGCAGCTTGGCGCCTAGCGGGAACGTAGGATACGAG.

For this clone: The read falls 3 residues short of the CDR3 end, and the missing part is taken from the germline J gene. J is TRBJ1-6 and V is TRBV6-2 or TRBV6-3, with 8 bases fitting TRBD1. With 8 bases clipped from V and 8 bases from J, the junction kept 11 bases outside the gene matches. The CDR3 has 15 residues. In germline, CDR1 is MNHEY, CDR2 SVGEGT. The CDR3 bases that were read are TGTGCCAGCGCGTTTGGAGGGACAGGATATTCACCC. It codes for CASAFGGTGYSP. Given in full, the CDR3 is CASAFGGTGYSPLHF.

On this clone: The missing CDR3 end, 3 residues past where the read stops, is filled in from the germline J gene. The chain employs TRBV4-1 and TRBJ1-5; TRBD1 agrees at 11 bases. The CDR3 contains 15 residues. Germline V lookup: CDR1 MGHRA, CDR2 YSYEKL. V dropped 7 bases and J dropped 7; count of bases not matched to a gene: 9. The covered CDR3 bases are TGCGCCAGCACCCCTCTTGGGGACAGGGGGCAGCCC. Encoded protein: CASTPLGDRGQP. The full CDR3 sequence reads CASTPLGDRGQPQHF.

Notes on this clone: Read sequence stops 3 residues before the CDR3 end, and the germline J gene provides the missing end. V usage is TRBV5-5 and J usage is TRBJ2-1; a possible D gene is TRBD1 (5 bases). This CDR3 is built from 13 residues. CDR1 is SGHKS, CDR2 YYEKEE, per germline (reference sequence). The ends were cut back, 5 bases at V and 5 bases at J, with 11 bases in the middle. Partial CDR3 DNA: TGTGCCAGCAGTAATGGGGCAAACAATGAG. It encodes CASSNGANNE. The CDR3 reads in full as CASSNGANNEQFF.

For this clone: Sequencing ends 3 residues short of the CDR3 end; the germline J gene provides the rest. The chain joins TRBV28 to TRBJ1-6; D remains unclear. CDR3 size: 16 residues. Looked up from germline, CDR1 is MDHEN and CDR2 is SYDVKM. V was shortened by 5 bases and J by 9 bases, with 20 bases between the two germline ends. The part of the CDR3 DNA that was read is TGTGCCAGCAGTACCCAAGTATGGGGAGCGGGTTCACCC. Its protein product is CASSTQVWGAGSP. The whole CDR3 sequence is CASSTQVWGAGSPLHF.

About this clone itself: The read ends 3 residues before the CDR3 terminus; that terminus is restored from the germline J gene. This rearrangement joins TRBV19 to TRBJ2-7; D not resolved. The germline V gene has CDR1 LNHDA and CDR2 SQIVND (reference sequence). With 10 bases removed from V and 4 bases from J, the gap between germline ends came to 11 bases. CDR3 length: 11 amino acids. Here the CDR3 reads CATSFMYEQYF. Partial CDR3 DNA: TGTGCCACCTCTTTTATGTACGAG. The complete variable domain, with remaining parts taken from reference TRBV19 and TRBJ2-7, reads DGGITQSPKYLFRKEGQNVTLSCEQNLNHDAMYWYRQDPGQGLRLIYYSQIVNDFQKGDIAEGYSVSREKKESFPLTVTSAQKNPTAFYLCATSFMYEQYFGPGTRLTVT.

Points on this clone: The read terminates 3 residues before the CDR3 end, so the remaining end is supplied by the germline J gene. This rearrangement joins TRBV28 to TRBJ2-5, with TRBD1 matching over 11 bases. The junction had 9 bases not matched to a gene; V was cut back by 4 bases and J by 5 bases. The CDR3 length is 16 residues. Looked up from germline, CDR1 is MDHEN and CDR2 is SYDVKM. The CDR3 DNA, read in part, is TGTGCCAGCAGTTCCGGACAGGGGGCTTTCGGGGAGACC. Amino acids: CASSSGQGAFGET. The whole CDR3 protein reads CASSSGQGAFGETQYF.

Turning to this clone: Sequencing ends 3 residues short of the CDR3 end; the germline J gene provides the rest. J is TRBJ1-1 and V is TRBV28; D uncertain. Per germline, CDR1 MDHEN and CDR2 SYDVKM. This CDR3 has 16 residues. V lost 2 bases and J lost 5, with 18 bases in between. The sequenced part of the CDR3 DNA is TGTGCCAGCAGTTTAGACCCCACGGGGAGGAAGACTGAA. This gives the protein CASSLDPTGRKTE. The whole CDR3 sequence reads CASSLDPTGRKTEAFF.

Comment on this clone: The read terminates 3 residues before the CDR3 end, so the remaining end is supplied by the germline J gene. The chain carries TRBV27 and TRBJ1-5, with D possibly TRBD1 on 5 matching bases. CDR3 length: 13 amino acids. V lost 8 bases and J 0 bases, leaving 8 bases between the germline ends. Germline values: CDR1 MNHEY, CDR2 SMNVEV (reference sequence). This chain's CDR3 is CASWGGSNQPQHF. The CDR3 DNA, read in part, is TGTGCCAGCTGGGGGGGTAGCAATCAGCCC.

As for this clone: The read comes to an end 3 residues before the CDR3 does, leaving the germline J gene to fill in the end. The chain combines TRBV20-1 with TRBJ2-1; the D gene is possibly TRBD2 (5 bases). The CDR3 has 13 amino acids. Trimming pared 0 bases from V and 8 bases from J, leaving 11 bases between. Germline values: CDR1 DFQATT, CDR2 SNEGSKA (reference sequence). The DNA read from the CDR3 is TGCAGTGCTAGAGACTTTAGCGCGTATGAG. Protein: CSARDFSAYE. The full CDR3 is CSARDFSAYEQFF.

A word on this clone: The DNA ends 3 residues before the CDR3 does, and the rest of the CDR3 is filled in from the germline J gene. The rearrangement joins TRBV2 to TRBJ1-2; D remains ambiguous. The CDR3 spans 16 residues. CDR1 is SNHLY, CDR2 FYNNEI, per germline. The CDR3 sequence: CASRVGNSGPPYDYTF. The sequenced part of the CDR3 DNA is TGTGCCAGCAGAGTGGGCAATAGCGGACCGCCCTACGAC. Full variable domain (outside the CDR3, taken from reference TRBV2 and TRBJ1-2): EPEVTQTPSHQVTQMGQEVILRCVPISNHLYFYWYRQILGQKVEFLVSFYNNEISEKSEIFDDQFSVERPDGSNFTLKIRSTKLEDSAMYFCASRVGNSGPPYDYTFGSGTRLTVV.

Concerning this clone itself: The read gets to within 3 residues of the CDR3 end, and the germline J gene fills in the rest. The rearrangement joins TRBV5-1 to TRBJ1-4, with no clear D. V lost 3 bases and J 3 bases, leaving 15 bases between the germline ends. This CDR3 has 16 residues. Per the germline V gene, CDR1 is SGHRS and CDR2 is YFSETQ. The sequenced CDR3 bases are TGCGCCAGCAGCTCCGGAGGCACAGCCTCTAATGAAAAA. Translated: CASSSGGTASNEK. The entire CDR3 protein reads CASSSGGTASNEKLFF.